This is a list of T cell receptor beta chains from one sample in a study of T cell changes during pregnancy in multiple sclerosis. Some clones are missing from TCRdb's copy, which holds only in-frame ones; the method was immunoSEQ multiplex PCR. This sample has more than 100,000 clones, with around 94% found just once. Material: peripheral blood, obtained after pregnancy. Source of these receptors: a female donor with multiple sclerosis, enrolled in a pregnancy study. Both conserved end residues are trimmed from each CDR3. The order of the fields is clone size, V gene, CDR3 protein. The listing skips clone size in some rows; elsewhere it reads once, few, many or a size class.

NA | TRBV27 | ASSLGQTSNQPQH
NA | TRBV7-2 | ASSLGWGPTYEQY
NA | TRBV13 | ASSDGQGMDEQF
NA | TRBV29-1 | SGTGPSSYEQY
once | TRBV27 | ASRPLAGGYNEQF
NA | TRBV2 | ASSEDWNTEAF
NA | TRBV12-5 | ASGPTWGQRTNEKLF
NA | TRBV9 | ASREEGQGDYGYT
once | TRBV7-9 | ASSSNL
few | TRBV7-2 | ASSRDSSSGNTIY
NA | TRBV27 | ASSFSPQTSYGYT
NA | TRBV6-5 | ASGRGGGMNTEAF
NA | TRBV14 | ASSQEIRGLNEKLF
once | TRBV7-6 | ASSPRDSVGELF
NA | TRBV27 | ASSLRAGGLYEQY
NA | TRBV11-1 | ASRPERVGEVGYNEQF
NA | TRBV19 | ASSGVGRSPVA
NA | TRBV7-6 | ASSAFGGGSWSNQPQH
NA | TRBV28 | ASSLGGSRNEQF
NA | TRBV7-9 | ASSPRMEDEQY
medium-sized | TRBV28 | ASSLGTSGEQY
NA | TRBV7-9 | ASSLEGRGSYEQY
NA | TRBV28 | ASSLTGGAGGYT
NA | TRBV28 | ASSSPDPGQGKKLF
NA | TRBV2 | ASTPDRDGETQY
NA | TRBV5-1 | ASSGGPNTEAF
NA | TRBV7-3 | ASSLRRGGADTQY
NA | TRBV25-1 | ASSETGQGSTEAF
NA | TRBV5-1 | ASSFSGSRNVGELF
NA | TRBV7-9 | ASSPSGTDGRHGYT
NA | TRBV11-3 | ASSLEAGVNQPQH
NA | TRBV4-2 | ASSQPESSPLH
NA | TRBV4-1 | ASSQTGAGSYNEQF
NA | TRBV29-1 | SVVDSSEGYT
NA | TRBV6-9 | ASSYSGGGLSSYEQY
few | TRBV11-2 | ASSLDGPSQPQH
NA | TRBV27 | ASSRSGRTGETQY
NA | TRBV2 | ASSPKRVVGANVLT
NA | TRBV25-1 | ASIGHLTSGANVLT
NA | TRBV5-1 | ASSSGTGVAGYT
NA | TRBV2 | ASSLLQETQY
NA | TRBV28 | ASTNPGTDETQY
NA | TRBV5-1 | ASSLQAENYEQY
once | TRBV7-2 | ASSPSRRDQY